Listed here are 5 T cell receptor beta chains from one sample, sequenced in a study of cytomegalovirus exposure and HLA in healthy donors. The PCR made use of 60 Vbeta and 13 Jbeta primers. The repertoire was sequenced with immunoSEQ multiplex PCR; TCRdb's copy has only in-frame clones and lacks some. The sample holds about 200,000 clones, 65% to 85% seen once. Sequences were obtained from PBMCs. These receptors came from a boy aged 2-15 years in good health and CMV-seronegative.

The chain joins TRBV19 to TRBJ1-5; no clear D gene. The CDR3 runs to 15 residues. Trimming stripped 4 bases from V and 4 bases from J, with 14 bases between. Germline V gene lookup returns CDR1 LNHDA and CDR2 SQIVND (reference sequence). CDR3 sequence reads: CASSTPRRGNQPQHF. The CDR3 DNA sequence: TGTGCCAGTAGTACCCCTCGGAGAGGGAATCAGCCCCAGCATTTT.

V is TRBV6-1 and J is TRBJ1-2, with TRBD1 matching 7 bases. V dropped 2 bases and J dropped 4; count of bases not matched to a gene: 13. The germline V gene has CDR1 MNHNS and CDR2 SASEGT. The CDR3 covers 17 residues. The CDR3 spells CASSELAGTGVPYGYTF. Written as DNA, the CDR3 is TGTGCCAGCAGTGAATTGGCAGGAACAGGGGTCCCCTATGGCTACACCTTC.

This chain joins TRBV9 and TRBJ2-5; 7 bases are a match to TRBD2. This CDR3 is 15 amino acids long. Per germline, CDR1 SGDLS and CDR2 YYNGEE. After removal of 0 bases from V and 2 bases from J, the junction contained 4 bases not matched to a gene. The CDR3 sequence: CASSVGDGGQETQYF. As DNA, the CDR3 is TGTGCCAGCAGCGTAGGGGACGGGGGGCAAGAGACCCAGTACTTC.

V usage is TRBV27 and J usage is TRBJ2-5, with 10 nucleotides matching TRBD1. The germline V gene has CDR1 MNHEY and CDR2 SMNVEV (reference sequence). This CDR3 contains 14 residues. V shed 6 bases, J shed 11 bases, and the junction held 12 bases outside the gene matches. For the CDR3, the DNA is TGTGCCAGCAGCACCAGACAGGGGGCGGGAGAGCAGTACTTC. It translates to CASSTRQGAGEQYF.

The chain recombines TRBV5-1 with TRBJ1-4; possible D gene TRBD1, 5 bases. This CDR3 region has 13 residues. CDR1 and CDR2 from the germline V gene are SGHRS and YFSETQ. Deletions cut 7 bases from V and 5 bases from J, with 12 bases between. The CDR3: CASHTRQNEKLFF. The DNA for the CDR3 is TGCGCCAGCCATACGAGACAGAATGAAAAACTGTTTTTT.